This T cell receptor beta chain was sequenced during a study of T cell repertoires in cytomegalovirus infection. Study summary: Evidence of both CMV infection and a matching HLA type came from public TCR beta signatures.

Trimming removed 1 base at V and 0 bases at J, with 8 bases between. Germline loops: CDR1 PRHDT, CDR2 FYEKMQ (reference sequence). This CDR3 region has 15 residues. Details on this clonotype: Its antigen is unidentified.

Findings of the study overall: The ex vivo response was dominated by HLA-C-restricted CMV-specific TCR beta clonotypes. Carriers of CMV and the relevant HLA type were discriminated by public TCR beta frequency.

TCRdb fed the reads into MiXCR, producing one record per CDR3 protein. The data show almost 550,000 distinct CDR3 sequences, approximately 15% seen once. Sequenced input: CD8+ T cells from PBMCs. This chain uses TRBV13 with TRBJ2-3; no definite D call. This clonotype originated in a human donor in good health (CMV status not recorded). Some clones in this sample may be carry-over from other donors' samples. CDR3 sequence (DNA): TGTGCCAGCAGCTTAGATAAGTACAGCACAGATACGCAGTATTTT. This gives the protein CASSLDKYSTDTQYF. The variable domain in full, with the rest retrieved from reference TRBV13 and TRBJ2-3, is AAGVIQSPRHLIKEKRETATLKCYPIPRHDTVYWYQQGPGQDPQFLISFYEKMQSDKGSIPDRFSAQQFSDYHSELNMSSLELGDSALYFCASSLDKYSTDTQYFGPGTRLTVL.